This TCR beta chain derives from a study of response to subunit inactivated influenza vaccine. TCRdb reprocessed the RT-PCR reads with MiXCR, giving one entry per CDR3 protein. The sample carries approximately 310,000 distinct CDR3 sequences, just over 20% recorded once. The V gene lost 4 bases and the J gene lost 2 bases, with 11 bases spanning the gap. Germline values: CDR1 SGHAT, CDR2 FQDESV (reference sequence). This CDR3 contains 14 residues. The chain uses TRBV11-1 and TRBJ2-5; no clear D. The sequencing used PBMCs from blood, collected roughly 20 months after vaccination. This clonotype originated in a man between 45 and 75 years old who received an inactivated influenza vaccine. The CDR3 loop reads CASSSPGWQETQYF. CDR3 sequence (DNA): TGTGCCAGCAGCTCGCCCGGCTGGCAAGAGACCCAGTACTTC.